This TCR beta chain is from a study of T cell changes during pregnancy in multiple sclerosis. The repertoire was sequenced with immunoSEQ multiplex PCR; TCRdb's copy has only in-frame clones and lacks some. The table lists over 65,000 clones, roughly nine tenths of them singletons. This receptor was obtained from a female donor with multiple sclerosis, enrolled in a pregnancy study. Sequenced material: peripheral blood, taken in the first trimester of pregnancy.

The chain's CDR3 is CASNQQGARIYEQYF. The CDR3 DNA is TGTGCCAGCAACCAACAGGGGGCTCGGATCTACGAGCAGTACTTC. V gene TRBV27 combines with J gene TRBJ2-7; 9 bases match TRBD1. Germline CDR1 and CDR2: MNHEY and SMNVEV (reference sequence). V was clipped by 7 bases and J by 3 bases; unmatched bases: 10. This CDR3 contains 15 residues.